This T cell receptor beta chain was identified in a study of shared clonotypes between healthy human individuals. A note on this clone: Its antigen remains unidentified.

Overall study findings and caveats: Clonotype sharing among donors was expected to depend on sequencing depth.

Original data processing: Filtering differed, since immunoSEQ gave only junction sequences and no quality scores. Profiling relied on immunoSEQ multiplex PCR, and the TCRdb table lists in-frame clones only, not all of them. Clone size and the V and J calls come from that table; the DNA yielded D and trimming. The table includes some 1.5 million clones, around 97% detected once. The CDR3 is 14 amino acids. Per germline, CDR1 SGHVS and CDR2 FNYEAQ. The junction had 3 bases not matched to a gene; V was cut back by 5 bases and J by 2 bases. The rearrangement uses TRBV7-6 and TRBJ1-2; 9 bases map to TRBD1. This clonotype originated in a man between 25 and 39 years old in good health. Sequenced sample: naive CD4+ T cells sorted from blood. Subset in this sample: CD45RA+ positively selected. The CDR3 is CASSPDRGNYGYTF. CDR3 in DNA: TGTGCCAGCAGCCCCGACAGGGGGAACTATGGCTACACCTTC.